This T cell receptor beta chain is drawn from a study of blood T cell repertoires in COVID-19. CDR3 size: 15 residues. J gave up 7 bases and V 1 base, and 6 bases lay outside the gene matches. Germline V gene sequence: CDR1 SGHDT, CDR2 YYEEEE. The method was immunoSEQ multiplex PCR; TCRdb's version includes in-frame clones alone and lacks a portion of them. This table holds under 150,000 clones, roughly 80% found once. The chain couples TRBV5-6 to TRBJ1-5, with 9 bases identical to TRBD1. The specimen sequenced was peripheral blood. The source is a woman aged 80 or over in a cohort sampled during active or convalescent COVID-19. This chain's CDR3 is CASSLWDRAGQPQHF. The CDR3 DNA is TGTGCCAGCAGCTTGTGGGACAGGGCCGGCCAGCCCCAGCATTTT.